This T cell receptor beta chain originates from a study of blood T cell repertoires in COVID-19. The overall study: T cells, B-cell-depleted T cells, or PBMCs provided the cDNA or gDNA that served as material.

As originally analysed: Nucleated cell counts were estimated from reference gene primer amplification. Generated by immunoSEQ multiplex PCR, the TCRdb table keeps only in-frame clones and is missing some. Clone size and V and J calls were adopted from that table, with D and trimming inferred from the DNA. The table records roughly 260,000 clones, roughly 90% of them present only once. Material for sequencing was peripheral blood. The TCR originated in a man aged 55-75 years who had recovered from COVID-19.

The CDR3 DNA sequence: TGTGCCAGCCTCGACCGACGTCGGGCCCTCCACTTT. It encodes CASLDRRRALHF. The chain couples TRBV2 to TRBJ1-6; D remains unclear. Germline V lookup: CDR1 SNHLY, CDR2 FYNNEI. The CDR3 covers 12 residues. Trimming removed 8 bases from V and 14 bases from J, with 16 bases in between.